These T cell receptor beta chains were read from a single sample in a study of blood T cells in healthy people across ages. TCRdb itself ran the 5' RACE reads through MiXCR, one entry per CDR3 protein. This table has 500,000 to 650,000 distinct CDR3 sequences, about a quarter appearing once. Separately, the same data were catalogued under a study of T cells of mothers and their children.

The sequenced sample consisted of blood. These receptors came from a boy younger than 10 in good health. CDR3s include the opening cysteine and the closing phenylalanine or tryptophan. Each record gives: CDR3 length, J gene, clone size, D gene, V gene, CDR3 DNA, CDR3 protein. D genes are given only for firm matches. Size values are once, few and many counts, or a class for expanded clones, and some rows have none.

>13|TRBJ2-1|NA|NA|TRBV5-1
TGCGCTAGTAACAGGTACTCCTACAATGAGCAGTTCTTC
CASNRYSYNEQFF
>13|TRBJ1-1|once|TRBD1|TRBV12-3/TRBV12-4
TGTGCCAGCAGAGATCCGGGACAGGGTTTGGCTTTCTTT
CASRDPGQGLAFF
>13|TRBJ2-7|NA|NA|TRBV7-9
TGTGCCAGCAGCCCCGAGGCCTCCGATAAGCAGTACTTC
CASSPEASDKQYF
>15|TRBJ1-4|few|NA|TRBV6-5
TGTGCCAGCAGTTACTCCCGGGCCCCTGGTGAAAAACTGTTTTTT
CASSYSRAPGEKLFF
>14|TRBJ1-1|NA|TRBD1|TRBV5-8
TGTGCCAGCAGCCTCTACAGGGGACAGACTGAAGCTTTCTTT
CASSLYRGQTEAFF
>16|TRBJ2-7|NA|NA|TRBV7-2
TGTGCCAGCAGCTTCCCTCCCAGGACTTACCCCTACGAGCAGTACTTC
CASSFPPRTYPYEQYF
>13|TRBJ2-3|NA|NA|TRBV5-1
TGCGCCAGCAGCACGACTAACACAGATACGCAGTATTTT
CASSTTNTDTQYF
>17|TRBJ2-6|NA|NA|TRBV10-3
TGTGCCATCAGTGAGAGGCGCGAGCTTACTGGGGCCAACGTCCTGACTTTC
CAISERRELTGANVLTF
>13|TRBJ2-2|many|NA|TRBV10-3
TGTGCCGCAGTCGGGGGAAACACCGGGGAGCTGTTTTTT
CAAVGGNTGELFF
>14|TRBJ2-7|NA|NA|TRBV3-1
TGTGCCAGCAGCCCTACGGGACATCACTACGAGCAGTACTTC
CASSPTGHHYEQYF
>14|TRBJ2-5|NA|NA|TRBV20-1
TGCAGTGCTAGTTTTGAGGGATCAGGGGAGACCCAGTACTTC
CSASFEGSGETQYF
>16|TRBJ2-5|NA|NA|TRBV6-2/TRBV6-3
TGTGCCAGCAGTTACGGGGGTGAAGGGTGGAAAGAGACCCAGTACTTC
CASSYGGEGWKETQYF
>15|TRBJ2-7|few|TRBD2|TRBV5-1
TGCGCCAGCAGCTTGCCGGGCGGGAGAGGGTACGAGCAGTACTTC
CASSLPGGRGYEQYF
>13|TRBJ2-7|once|NA|TRBV20-1
TGCAGTGCTAGAAGGCAGGATTACTACGAGCAGTACTTC
CSARRQDYYEQYF
>15|TRBJ2-3|few|NA|TRBV9
TGTGCCAGCAGCCCCTTCGACTCTAGCACAGATACGCAGTATTTT
CASSPFDSSTDTQYF
>13|TRBJ2-5|few|TRBD2|TRBV20-1
TGCAGTGGCGGCGGGGGGGTCCAAGAGACCCAGTACTTC
CSGGGGVQETQYF
>15|TRBJ2-5|NA|NA|TRBV4-3
TGCGCCAGCAGCCAAAGCACAGGACTCGCGGAGACCCAGTACTTC
CASSQSTGLAETQYF
>10|TRBJ1-1|NA|NA|TRBV12-3/TRBV12-4
TGTGCCACCCGCGGGTCCGAAGCTTTCTTT
CATRGSEAFF
>15|TRBJ2-3|many|TRBD2|TRBV6-4
TGTGCCAGCAGTGACCAAGCGGGAAGCACAGATACGCAGTATTTT
CASSDQAGSTDTQYF
>16|TRBJ2-6|few|NA|TRBV12-5
TGTGCTAGTGGTTTGGTAGGGGTGTTCGGGGCCAACGTCCTGACTTTC
CASGLVGVFGANVLTF
>16|TRBJ2-1|few|TRBD2|TRBV4-3
TGCGCCAGCAGCCAAGGTAGCGGGAGGGGCGCCAATGAGCAGTTCTTC
CASSQGSGRGANEQFF
>15|TRBJ2-5|few|TRBD2|TRBV6-2/TRBV6-3
TGTGCCAGCAGTTACGGGGGACTAGCGTTGGAGACCCAGTACTTC
CASSYGGLALETQYF
>9|TRBJ1-1|NA|NA|TRBV6-7
TGTGCCAGCCTCAGGTGGGCTTTCTTT
CASLRWAFF
>15|TRBJ2-7|NA|NA|TRBV7-9
TGTGCCAGCAGCCCGAGGGGTGGCGGAGCTACGGAGCAGTACTTC
CASSPRGGGATEQYF
>15|TRBJ2-7|NA|NA|TRBV20-1
TGCAGTGCTAGATCCCCTTCGACCGCAACCTACGAGCAGTACTTC
CSARSPSTATYEQYF
>14|TRBJ1-2|NA|NA|TRBV7-9
TGTGCCAGCAGCAGCGACGGAAACCCCGGAGGCTACACCTTC
CASSSDGNPGGYTF
>16|TRBJ2-4|NA|NA|TRBV7-2
TGTGCCAGCAGCTTGGCCGGAGGGTGGGACAAAAACATTCAGTACTTC
CASSLAGGWDKNIQYF
>17|TRBJ1-1|few|NA|TRBV13
TGTGCCAGCAGCTTAGGGTGGGCCGGCGGAACGATCACTGAAGCTTTCTTT
CASSLGWAGGTITEAFF
>14|TRBJ1-5|NA|NA|TRBV13
TGTGCCAGCAGCTTAGGTCAGGGCCATCAGCCCCAGCATTTT
CASSLGQGHQPQHF
>12|TRBJ2-5|NA|TRBD1|TRBV6-1
TGTGCCAGCAGTGAAGCTCTGGACAGGGAGTACTTC
CASSEALDREYF
>14|TRBJ2-5|NA|NA|TRBV6-2/TRBV6-3
TGTGCCAGCAGTTACCGGCAGGTCCAAGAGACCCAGTACTTC
CASSYRQVQETQYF
>16|TRBJ1-4|few|TRBD1|TRBV4-3
TGCGCCAGCAGCCAAGAAACGGGACAGAGGGATGAAAAACTGTTTTTT
CASSQETGQRDEKLFF
>16|TRBJ2-1|once|NA|TRBV7-9
TGTGCCAGCAGCTTATCCCCAACCGGGACACCCAATGAGCAGTTCTTC
CASSLSPTGTPNEQFF
>16|TRBJ1-4|few|NA|TRBV12-5
TGTGCTAGTGGTTTCGTGACAGAGACTGCAAATGAAAAACTGTTTTTT
CASGFVTETANEKLFF
>16|TRBJ1-1|NA|TRBD1|TRBV7-2
TGTGCCAGCAGCTTAGACACAGGGGGAGAGAACACTGAAGCTTTCTTT
CASSLDTGGENTEAFF
>15|TRBJ1-3|once|TRBD1|TRBV20-1
TGCAGTGCTCTAGGGACAGGGATCTCTGGAAACACCATATATTTT
CSALGTGISGNTIYF
>14|TRBJ2-7|few|NA|TRBV14
TGTGCCAGCAGCAGCCGGGACAACTCCTACGAGCAGTACTTC
CASSSRDNSYEQYF
>17|TRBJ2-1|NA|NA|TRBV6-1
TGTGCCAGCCCTTTCCGGTCCCAGGGGGGATCAGACAATGAGCAGTTCTTC
CASPFRSQGGSDNEQFF
>19|TRBJ2-7|NA|TRBD2|TRBV7-2
TGTGCCGGCAGCACTAGGGGTGGGGTACGGCGGGGGAACTCCTACGAGCAGTACTTC
CAGSTRGGVRRGNSYEQYF
>17|TRBJ2-4|few|NA|TRBV3-1
TGTGCCAGCAGCCAAGAATATGGAGATCTAGCCAAAAACATTCAGTACTTC
CASSQEYGDLAKNIQYF
>15|TRBJ1-4|few|NA|TRBV6-5
TGTGCCAGCAGTTACTCTCCGGGGGTCGGTGAAAAACTGTTTTTT
CASSYSPGVGEKLFF
>15|TRBJ2-1|few|TRBD1|TRBV12-3/TRBV12-4
TGTGCCAGCAGTTTTGCGGGACAGGGGATCGATGAGCAGTTCTTC
CASSFAGQGIDEQFF
>13|TRBJ2-7|NA|NA|TRBV3-1
TGTGCCAGCCTCGGAAGGGGGGGGCGCGAGCAGTACTTC
CASLGRGGREQYF
>13|TRBJ2-7|few|NA|TRBV12-3/TRBV12-4
TGTGCCAGCAGTCGTAGTGGCCAAGGCGAGCAGTACTTC
CASSRSGQGEQYF
>16|TRBJ2-3|NA|TRBD2|TRBV7-2
TGTGCCAGCAGCTCCTTCGGGACTAGCGGCACAGATACGCAGTATTTT
CASSSFGTSGTDTQYF
>16|TRBJ2-5|NA|NA|TRBV5-1
TGCGCCAGCAGCTTGAGGGGCGGTCTAGCGCAAGAGACCCAGTACTTC
CASSLRGGLAQETQYF
>13|TRBJ2-5|few|NA|TRBV20-1
TGCAGTGCTAGAACCCAGTACCAAGAGACCCAGTACTTC
CSARTQYQETQYF
>12|TRBJ1-2|NA|NA|TRBV9
TGTGCCAGCAGCGTACAAAGCTATGGCTACACCTTC
CASSVQSYGYTF
>15|TRBJ2-3|NA|NA|TRBV10-3
TGTGCCATCAGTGAGTCGCCAGCAAGCACAGATACGCAGTATTTT
CAISESPASTDTQYF